This T cell receptor beta chain was sequenced during a study of shared T cell receptors in the human thymus. Trimming at V came to 3 bases and at J to 1 base, leaving 9 bases not matched to a gene. Germline CDR1 is MNHEY and CDR2 is SMNVEV (reference sequence). CDR3 length: 19 amino acids. The protocol was immunoSEQ multiplex PCR, while the TCRdb copy is restricted to in-frame clones and leaves out a portion. The profile shows around 730,000 clones, around 85% of them singletons. This sample was also put to use in a study of human thymus T cells. Per that study: Infants, healthy and Finnish, who were having corrective surgery for congenital heart defects served as donors. Obtained as resections during corrective heart surgery, the thymus tissue was then studied. Both thymic and peripheral blood repertoires showed apparently biased V and J usage.

The source is a girl less than two years old with a congenital heart defect. The rearrangement links TRBV27 to TRBJ2-3, with 14 bases lining up with TRBD2. Sequenced: thymocytes. The CDR3 nucleotides read TGTGCCAGCAGTTTGGGGACTAGCGGGGGTGAGGGATGCACAGATACGCAGTATTTT. This sequence encodes CASSLGTSGGEGCTDTQYF.